Below, 14 T cell receptor beta chains from the same sample are listed, as sequenced in a study of blood T cell repertoires in COVID-19. Generated by immunoSEQ multiplex PCR, the TCRdb table keeps only in-frame clones and is missing some. The sample consists of 120,000 to 150,000 clones, approximately 84% of them appearing once. Sequenced input: peripheral blood. These receptors came from a human donor in a cohort sampled during active COVID-19.

The chain links TRBV7-8 to TRBJ2-5, with a weak D call TRBD2 (6 bases). V gave up 2 bases and J gave up 4 bases, with 17 bases separating them. This CDR3 comprises 16 residues. From germline, CDR1 is SGHVS and CDR2 FQNEAQ. The CDR3 sequence is CASSLWGSAGRETQYF. The CDR3 nucleotides read TGTGCCAGCAGCTTATGGGGAAGCGCGGGGAGAGAGACCCAGTACTTC.

The CDR3 nucleotides are TGTGCCAGCAGCCCCACCCGGGGAATCGGGGAGCTGTTTTTT. This sequence encodes CASSPTRGIGELFF. V and J are TRBV11-2 and TRBJ2-2, with a possible D match to TRBD2 (5 bases). The CDR3 is 14 amino acids. Trimming removed 5 bases at V and 7 bases at J, with 14 bases between. Germline values: CDR1 SGHAT, CDR2 FQNNGV.

The rearrangement joins TRBV19 to TRBJ2-2; D may be TRBD1 (8 bases). CDR1 and CDR2 (germline): LNHDA, SQIVND (reference sequence). This CDR3 region has 15 residues. The V and J ends lost 6 bases and 7 bases respectively, with 18 bases between them. CDR3 sequence (DNA): TGTGCCAGTAGCATTGGGAACAGGGGGGGCGGGGAGCTGTTTTTT. Its protein is CASSIGNRGGGELFF. Filled out from reference TRBV19 and TRBJ2-2, the complete variable domain reads DGGITQSPKYLFRKEGQNVTLSCEQNLNHDAMYWYRQDPGQGLRLIYYSQIVNDFQKGDIAEGYSVSREKKESFPLTVTSAQKNPTAFYLCASSIGNRGGGELFFGEGSRLTVL.

The V gene is TRBV5-4, the J gene TRBJ2-3; 7 bases match TRBD1. The V segment lost 7 bases and the J segment 1 base; nucleotides outside the gene matches: 6. The CDR3 has 14 amino acids. From germline, CDR1 is SGHNT and CDR2 YYREEE (reference sequence). CDR3 protein: CASSYTGGTDTQYF. In nucleotides, the CDR3 is TGTGCCAGCTCGTATACAGGGGGCACAGATACGCAGTATTTT.

The rearrangement joins TRBV4-1 to TRBJ1-1; no reliable D call. The germline V gene has CDR1 MGHRA and CDR2 YSYEKL. Trimming left V 4 bases short and J 1 base short, with 10 bases between. The CDR3 runs to 14 residues. This CDR3 reads CASSLPVRNTEAFF. In DNA form, the CDR3 reads TGCGCCAGCAGCCTCCCTGTGAGGAACACTGAAGCTTTCTTT.

The V gene is TRBV2, the J gene TRBJ1-5; D gene uncertain. The CDR3 has 14 residues. V was cut by 3 bases and J by 0 bases, with 6 bases left in between. CDR1 and CDR2 (germline): SNHLY, FYNNEI. The CDR3 is CASSDTGSNQPQHF. The CDR3 bases are TGTGCCAGCAGTGATACCGGTAGCAATCAGCCCCAGCATTTT.

The chain is built from TRBV7-3 and TRBJ2-7; possibly TRBD2 for D (6 bases). The CDR3 is 13 amino acids. CDR1 SGHTA and CDR2 FQGTGA come from the germline V gene. The ends were cut back, 5 bases at V and 3 bases at J, with 11 bases in the middle. The CDR3 region has the DNA TGTGCCAGCAGCCTCGCGGAGGGCTACGAGCAGTACTTC. This encodes CASSLAEGYEQYF.

V gene TRBV2 combines with J gene TRBJ1-3, with a weak D call TRBD1 (5 bases). CDR1 is SNHLY and CDR2 is FYNNEI in the germline V gene. The CDR3 is 11 residues long. Trimming left V 5 bases short and J 10 bases short, with 9 bases between. Here the CDR3 reads CASSPRETIYF. CDR3 DNA: TGTGCCAGCAGTCCCAGGGAAACCATATATTTT.

The chain employs TRBV6-5 and TRBJ2-1, with 11 bases that match TRBD2. This CDR3 comprises 15 residues. The germline gives CDR1 MNHEY, CDR2 SVGAGI. The ends lost 10 bases at V and 8 bases at J; junction bases unmatched: 13. The CDR3 loop reads CATSGSGGAVDEQFF. Here the CDR3 DNA reads TGTGCCACGTCGGGTAGCGGGGGGGCAGTGGATGAGCAGTTCTTC.

The chain joins TRBV6-2 or TRBV6-3 to TRBJ1-2; D uncertain. CDR1 and CDR2 (germline): MNHEY, SVGEGT. Trimming removed 2 bases from V and 2 bases from J, with 3 bases in between. The CDR3 is 12 residues long. In DNA form, the CDR3 reads TGTGCCAGCAGTTACCAGAACTATGGCTACACCTTC. Translating it yields CASSYQNYGYTF.

The count of this clone is one. The chain has TRBV5-4 and TRBJ1-4; D uncertain. CDR1 and CDR2 (germline): SGHNT, YYREEE (reference sequence). Trimming shortened V by 4 bases and J by 7 bases, and 11 bases separated the two germline ends. The CDR3 covers 13 residues. The CDR3 region is CASSREASEKLFF. CDR3 bases: TGTGCCAGCAGCAGGGAGGCAAGTGAAAAACTGTTTTTT.

This clone is a singleton in its sample. The chain is built from TRBV2 and TRBJ1-5; 9 bases are a match to TRBD1. CDR1 is SNHLY, CDR2 FYNNEI, per germline. This CDR3 has 15 amino acids. The junction had 9 bases not matched to a gene; V was cut back by 6 bases and J by 6 bases. This chain's CDR3 is CASRTTGGSGQPQHF. CDR3 bases: TGTGCCAGCAGGACGACAGGGGGGTCGGGTCAGCCCCAGCATTTT.

This sequence joins TRBV7-6 and TRBJ2-1, with 11 bases lining up with TRBD2. With 3 bases clipped from V and 13 bases from J, the junction kept 5 bases outside the gene matches. This CDR3 spans 13 amino acids. Germline values: CDR1 SGHVS, CDR2 FNYEAQ. CDR3 DNA sequence: TGTGCCAGCAGCTTGACTAGCGGGGTTCATCAGTTCTTC. It encodes CASSLTSGVHQFF.

V is TRBV1 and J is TRBJ1-5; the D call TRBD1 from the table was never checked on the DNA. TRBV1 is given as a pseudogene. The CDR3 consists of 18 residues. The DNA for the CDR3 is TGCACCAGCAGCCAACCGGGGTGGGGGCAGGGGGGAAATCAGCCCCAGCATTTT. This gives the protein CTSSQPGWGQGGNQPQHF.